This T cell receptor (beta chain) came from a study of vaccination and CD4 T cells after COVID-19. Looking at the study overall: As control conditions, cultures were given either a CEFX pool serving as positive control, an HIV-1 Nef pool, or no peptide at all.

Sequenced with the Oncomine TCR Beta short-read assay was DNA taken from cultured CD4+ T cells. Genomic DNA was extracted from cultured CD4+ T cells. TCRdb passed the PCR reads through MiXCR, listing each CDR3 protein once. Among 15,000 to 20,000 distinct CDR3 sequences, roughly 43% were seen once, and the ten largest hold just over 6.5%. Points on this clonotype: Its target is not known.

Study conclusions and caveats: In convalescent patients, 304 of 307 vaccine-specific clones were mono-reactive for SARS-CoV-2 spike.

The CDR3 contains 13 residues. Per germline, CDR1 DFQATT and CDR2 SNEGSKA (reference sequence). J lost 7 bases, V lost 3 bases, and 7 bases had no gene match. Treatment noted: roughly 10-day PBMC culture with coronavirus spike peptide pools or control peptides (ViraFEST assay). Once peptide pools had expanded antigen-specific T cells, ViraFEST sequenced TCRs. The chain is built from TRBV20-1 and TRBJ1-1; 8 bases match TRBD1. The source was CD4+ T cells from blood, cultured in vitro, collected after SARS-CoV-2 vaccination. The sequence was collected from a human donor who had recovered from COVID-19. Written as DNA, the CDR3 is TGCAGTGCTAGTGGACAGGGAACCGTTGAAGCTTTCTTT. This sequence encodes CSASGQGTVEAFF.